The 26 T cell receptor beta chains in this list originate from one sample, sequenced in a study of cytomegalovirus exposure and HLA in healthy donors. This PCR relied on a set of 60 Vbeta primers and 13 Jbeta primers. The protocol was immunoSEQ multiplex PCR, while the TCRdb copy is restricted to in-frame clones and leaves out a portion. The sample lists 95,000 to 150,000 clones, about 81% occurring once. Specimen: PBMCs. The receptor set was obtained from a woman in her twenties or thirties in good health and CMV-seronegative.

The chain combines TRBV7-3 with TRBJ2-1; D unclear. The CDR3 is 14 residues long. The germline V and J ends were trimmed by 5 bases and 4 bases, with 12 bases remaining between them. Germline CDR1 is SGHTA and CDR2 is FQGTGA. Here the CDR3 reads CASSPGSLYNEQFF. In DNA form, the CDR3 reads TGTGCCAGCAGCCCAGGATCACTTTACAATGAGCAGTTCTTC. The full variable domain, rest sourced from reference TRBV7-3 and TRBJ2-1, is GAGVSQTPSNKVTEKGKYVELRCDPISGHTALYWYRQSLGQGPEFLIYFQGTGAADDSGLPNDRFFAVRPEGSVSTLKIQRTERGDSAVYLCASSPGSLYNEQFFGPGTRLTVL.

In its sample, this clone was seen once. The rearrangement joins TRBV18 to TRBJ1-1, with TRBD1 matching over 9 bases. CDR1 is KGHSH and CDR2 is LQKENI in the germline V gene. Trimming cost V 3 bases and J 7 bases; bases outside gene matches: 6. The CDR3 has 14 residues. The CDR3 protein is CASSPNRGQDEAFF. The CDR3 DNA is TGTGCCAGCTCACCTAACAGGGGGCAGGATGAAGCTTTCTTT.

V and J are TRBV5-1 and TRBJ2-2, with a weak D call TRBD1 (5 bases). V was trimmed by 1 base and J by 2 bases, leaving 9 bases between them. The germline gives CDR1 SGHRS, CDR2 YFSETQ. The CDR3 contains 15 residues. This CDR3 is CASSLTRVNTGELFF. For the CDR3, the DNA is TGCGCCAGCAGCTTGACCAGGGTAAACACCGGGGAGCTGTTTTTT.

V and J are TRBV27 and TRBJ2-5; TRBD2 might be the D (5 bases). The CDR3 covers 14 residues. Germline V gene lookup returns CDR1 MNHEY and CDR2 SMNVEV (reference sequence). Trimming pared 2 bases from V and 5 bases from J, leaving 12 bases between. CDR3 in amino acids: CASSLLTTGETQYF. The CDR3 nucleotides are TGTGCCAGCAGTTTACTCACCACGGGGGAGACCCAGTACTTC.

V gene TRBV5-4 combines with J gene TRBJ2-5, with 7 bases fitting TRBD1. Germline CDR1 reads SGHNT; CDR2 reads YYREEE (reference sequence). J was trimmed by 1 base and V by 4 bases; bases with no gene match: 7. There are 15 residues in the CDR3. The CDR3 sequence is CASSPTGTAQETQYF. The CDR3 coding sequence is TGTGCCAGCAGCCCCACCGGGACAGCCCAAGAGACCCAGTACTTC.

The rearrangement joins TRBV18 to TRBJ2-1, with D possibly matching TRBD1 (5 bases). CDR1 and CDR2 from the germline V gene are KGHSH and LQKENI. This CDR3 has 18 amino acids. Trimming pared 1 base from V and 0 bases from J, leaving 16 bases between. DNA of the CDR3: TGTGCCAGCTCACCACGATTGGACACCCCGAGCTCCTACAATGAGCAGTTCTTC. Residues: CASSPRLDTPSSYNEQFF.

The chain recombines TRBV2 with TRBJ1-5; tentatively, D is TRBD1 (6 bases). V lost 4 bases, J lost 3 bases, and 13 bases lay in between. The CDR3 loop spans 15 amino acids. Germline CDR1 and CDR2: SNHLY and FYNNEI. The CDR3 loop reads CASSGGPNYNQPQHF. The CDR3 nucleotides are TGTGCCAGCAGTGGGGGGCCTAACTACAATCAGCCCCAGCATTTT.

J is TRBJ1-4 and V is TRBV6-5; 9 bases agree with TRBD1. V gave up 5 bases and J gave up 4 bases; unmatched junction bases: 2. Germline V gene sequence: CDR1 MNHEY, CDR2 SVGAGI. This CDR3 is 14 amino acids long. The CDR3 protein is CASSRTGDNEKLFF. The CDR3 region has the DNA TGTGCCAGCAGTAGGACAGGGGATAATGAAAAACTGTTTTTT.

The chain is built from TRBV19 and TRBJ1-5; no clear D. V was trimmed by 3 bases and J by 9 bases, leaving 12 bases between them. The CDR3 extends over 13 amino acids. Germline assignment: CDR1 LNHDA and CDR2 SQIVND (reference sequence). CDR3 DNA: TGTGCCAGTAGTATTTGGGAGGTGGGGCCCCAGCATTTT. Its protein product is CASSIWEVGPQHF.

The chain joins TRBV28 to TRBJ2-5, with D maybe TRBD2 (7 bases). The J call is in doubt because the DNA end fits TRBJ2-7 better. CDR3 length: 13 residues. Germline V lookup: CDR1 MDHEN, CDR2 SYDVKM. CDR3 protein: CASSGGGRYEQYF. The CDR3, as DNA: TGTGCCAGCTCTGGCGGGGGCCGCTACGAGCAGTACTTC.

The chain employs TRBV10-3 and TRBJ2-6, with 8 bases matching TRBD1. Germline V gene lookup returns CDR1 ENHRY and CDR2 SYGVKD. With V trimmed by 8 bases and J by 3 bases, 9 bases remained unmatched. This CDR3 contains 16 residues. CDR3 residues: CAIQSDRGFGANVLTF. The DNA of the CDR3 is TGTGCCATCCAGAGCGACAGGGGATTTGGGGCCAACGTCCTGACTTTC.

The chain links TRBV18 to TRBJ1-4; 8 bases agree with TRBD1. The CDR3 loop spans 15 amino acids. Germline V lookup: CDR1 KGHSH, CDR2 LQKENI. After removal of 0 bases from V and 8 bases from J, the junction contained 5 bases not matched to a gene. The CDR3 nucleotides are TGTGCCAGCTCACCACCTGGACAGGGAGGGGAAAAACTGTTTTTT. As protein: CASSPPGQGGEKLFF.

The chain joins TRBV9 to TRBJ1-2; D is perhaps TRBD1 (6 bases). Germline lookup yields CDR1 SGDLS and CDR2 YYNGEE. The CDR3 runs to 13 residues. V was pared by 0 bases and J by 4 bases, with 7 bases between. The chain's CDR3 is CASSVVGGYGYTF. In DNA, the CDR3 is TGTGCCAGCAGCGTAGTAGGGGGCTATGGCTACACCTTC.

This clone occurred a few times. This rearrangement joins TRBV4-2 to TRBJ2-1; possible D gene TRBD2, 5 bases. V was clipped by 7 bases and J by 7 bases, with 14 bases between them. The CDR3 has 13 amino acids. Germline V gene lookup returns CDR1 LGHNA and CDR2 YNFKEQ. In nucleotides, the CDR3 is TGTGCCAGCACCTTTCCCGGGGAGAATGAGCAGTTCTTC. It translates to CASTFPGENEQFF.

This chain uses TRBV5-1 with TRBJ2-7; 7 bases align to TRBD2. The CDR3 runs to 15 residues. J lost 5 bases, V lost 4 bases, and 12 bases had no gene match. Germline V gene sequence: CDR1 SGHRS, CDR2 YFSETQ. The CDR3 sequence: CASSPLAGVMNEQYF. In DNA form, the CDR3 reads TGCGCCAGCAGCCCCCTGGCGGGAGTGATGAACGAGCAGTACTTC.

This sequence joins TRBV6-1 and TRBJ1-1; 11 positions match TRBD1. Germline-derived CDR1 and CDR2 are MNHNS and SASEGT. This CDR3 is 15 amino acids long. V shed 4 bases, J shed 5 bases, and the junction held 6 bases outside the gene matches. The CDR3 DNA follows: TGTGCCAGCAGTGGAGGACAGGGGGCCGAAACTGAAGCTTTCTTT. This gives the protein CASSGGQGAETEAFF.

The genes are TRBV11-3 and TRBJ2-1; perhaps TRBD2 as D (5 bases). Germline assignment: CDR1 SGHNT and CDR2 YENEEA. This CDR3 is built from 16 residues. Trimming cost V 2 bases and J 0 bases, with 11 bases left between them. CDR3 protein: CASSLSSASSYNEQFF. CDR3 in DNA: TGTGCCAGCAGCTTAAGTAGCGCGAGCTCCTACAATGAGCAGTTCTTC.

The chain links TRBV6-5 to TRBJ2-7; possible D gene TRBD2, 5 bases. Germline V CDR1 and CDR2: MNHEY, SVGAGI. Trimming cost V 2 bases and J 7 bases, with 18 bases left between them. The CDR3 runs to 15 residues. CDR3 amino acids: CASSYTSRRSEEQYF. CDR3 nucleotide sequence: TGTGCCAGCAGTTACACATCAAGGAGGTCGGAGGAGCAGTACTTC.

This clone was seen a single time. The chain has TRBV4-1 and TRBJ2-3; 7 bases map to TRBD1. Germline V gene lookup returns CDR1 MGHRA and CDR2 YSYEKL. The V gene end was trimmed by 4 bases and the J gene end by 5 bases; junction bases not matched to a gene: 12. The CDR3 totals 16 residues. The CDR3 protein is CASSRPTGSRGDTQYF. For the CDR3, the DNA is TGCGCCAGCAGCCGACCGACAGGGTCAAGGGGAGATACGCAGTATTTT.

The chain has TRBV27 and TRBJ1-2; 9 bases align to TRBD1. Looked up from germline, CDR1 is MNHEY and CDR2 is SMNVEV (reference sequence). Germline trimming cut 6 bases from V and 2 bases from J; bases unmatched to any gene: 13. This CDR3 is 17 amino acids long. The CDR3 nucleotides are TGTGCCAGCAGCCCCGGGGGGGGGACAGGGAGAAACTATGGCTACACCTTC. Amino acids: CASSPGGGTGRNYGYTF.

This clone appeared once. The junction shows a germline mismatch at one end, possibly a read error. This sequence joins TRBV7-9 and TRBJ2-3; 7 bases are shared with TRBD1. Germline CDR1 is SEHNR and CDR2 is FQNEAQ (reference sequence). The CDR3 loop spans 14 amino acids. The CDR3 here is CSSSLDAGGDTQYF. Here the CDR3 DNA reads TGTTCCAGCAGCTTAGATGCAGGGGGAGATACGCAGTATTTT.

In nucleotides, the CDR3 is TGTGCCACCAGCAGAGGTTCTGGGGCGGGGATCTACGAGCAGTACTTC. Translated: CATSRGSGAGIYEQYF. This chain joins TRBV15 and TRBJ2-7; D may be TRBD2 (6 bases). Trimming pared 1 base from V and 3 bases from J, leaving 16 bases between. Germline V gives CDR1 LNHNV, CDR2 YYDKDF (reference sequence). This CDR3 comprises 16 residues.

In the case of this clone: One end of the junction varies from germline; a read error may be responsible. The rearrangement links TRBV30 to TRBJ1-5; D gene uncertain. The CDR3 extends over 15 amino acids. CDR1 and CDR2 from the germline V gene are GTSNPN and SVGIG (reference sequence). CDR3 in DNA: TGTGCCTGGAGTGTAACTGGATATAGCAATCAGCCCCAGCATTTC. Translated: CAWSVTGYSNQPQHF.

This clone has a handful of counts. This chain connects TRBV5-6 to TRBJ2-7; D is unresolved. The CDR3 sequence is 13 residues long. Deletions cut 2 bases from V and 3 bases from J, with 9 bases between. CDR1 is SGHDT and CDR2 is YYEEEE in the germline V gene. The CDR3 sequence: CASSFQAYYEQYF. The CDR3 coding sequence is TGTGCCAGCAGCTTTCAGGCGTACTACGAGCAGTACTTC. Using reference TRBV5-6 and TRBJ2-7 for the parts outside the CDR3, the full variable domain is DAGVTQSPTHLIKTRGQQVTLRCSPKSGHDTVSWYQQALGQGPQFIFQYYEEEERQRGNFPDRFSGHQFPNYSSELNVNALLLGDSALYLCASSFQAYYEQYFGPGTRLTVT.

This clone has just one count. The CDR3 sequence is CASSVEHRNYGYTF. DNA for the CDR3: TGTGCCAGCAGCGTAGAGCACAGAAACTATGGCTACACCTTC. V is TRBV9 and J is TRBJ1-2, with D hard to call. CDR1 and CDR2 (germline): SGDLS, YYNGEE. The CDR3 is made up of 14 amino acids. V was trimmed by 0 bases and J by 2 bases, leaving 8 bases between them.

The chain recombines TRBV18 with TRBJ1-2; no definite D call. Germline V gene sequence: CDR1 KGHSH, CDR2 LQKENI. There are 15 residues in the CDR3. Trimming left V 3 bases short and J 7 bases short, with 18 bases between. The DNA for the CDR3 is TGTGCCAGCTCACCGGACTACCTCCCAGGAGGTGGCTACACCTTC. This encodes CASSPDYLPGGGYTF.